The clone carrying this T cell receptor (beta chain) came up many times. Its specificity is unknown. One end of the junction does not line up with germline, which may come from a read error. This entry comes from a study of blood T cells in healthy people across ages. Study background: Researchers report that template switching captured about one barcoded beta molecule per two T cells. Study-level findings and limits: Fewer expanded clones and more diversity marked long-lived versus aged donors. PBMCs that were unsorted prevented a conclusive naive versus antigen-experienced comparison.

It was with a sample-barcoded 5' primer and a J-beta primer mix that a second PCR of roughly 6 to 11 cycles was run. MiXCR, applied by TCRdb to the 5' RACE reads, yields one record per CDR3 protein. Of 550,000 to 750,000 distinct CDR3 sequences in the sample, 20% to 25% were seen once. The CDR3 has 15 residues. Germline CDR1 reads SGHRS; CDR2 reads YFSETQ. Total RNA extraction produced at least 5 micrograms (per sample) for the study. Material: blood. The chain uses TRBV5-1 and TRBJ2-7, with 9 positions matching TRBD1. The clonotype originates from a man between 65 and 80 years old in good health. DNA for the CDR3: TGTGCCAGCTCACCGGGACAGGGTTCATCCTACGAGCAGTACTTC. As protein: CASSPGQGSSYEQYF.